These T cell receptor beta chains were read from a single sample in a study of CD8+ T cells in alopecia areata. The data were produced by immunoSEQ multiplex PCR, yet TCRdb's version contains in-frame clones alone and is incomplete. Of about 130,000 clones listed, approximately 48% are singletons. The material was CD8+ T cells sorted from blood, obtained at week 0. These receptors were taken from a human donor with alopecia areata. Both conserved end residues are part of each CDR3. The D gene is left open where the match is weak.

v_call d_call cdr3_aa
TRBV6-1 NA CASRGDTGELFF
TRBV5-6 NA CASSPGPDTQYF
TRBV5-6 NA CASSLVRSGGYNEQFF
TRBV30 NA CAWSSQQGFGPQHF
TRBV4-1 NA CASSHNLPQGNEQFF
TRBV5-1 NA CASGDTGYEQYF
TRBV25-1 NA CASSDLMNTEAFF
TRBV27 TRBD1 CASSPRDSTQQYF
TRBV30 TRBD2 CAWGGLANTGELFF
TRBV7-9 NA CASSKGSYNSPLHF
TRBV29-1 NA CSVPPPGPHYGYTF
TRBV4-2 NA CASSQDTGELFF
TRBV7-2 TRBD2 CASSHSSGGSYEQYF
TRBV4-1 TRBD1 CASSQAATGGRYEQYF
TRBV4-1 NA CASSQGPGMNTEAFF